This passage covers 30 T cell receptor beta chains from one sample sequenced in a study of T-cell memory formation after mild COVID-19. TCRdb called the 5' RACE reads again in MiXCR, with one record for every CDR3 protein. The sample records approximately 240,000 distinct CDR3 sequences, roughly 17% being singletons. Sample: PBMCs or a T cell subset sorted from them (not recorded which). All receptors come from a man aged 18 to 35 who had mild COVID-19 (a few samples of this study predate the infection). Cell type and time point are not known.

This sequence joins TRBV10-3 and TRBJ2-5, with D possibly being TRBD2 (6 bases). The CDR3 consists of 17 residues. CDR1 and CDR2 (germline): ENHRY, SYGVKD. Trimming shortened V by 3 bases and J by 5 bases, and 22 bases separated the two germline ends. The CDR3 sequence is CAISDGRREPQLETQYF. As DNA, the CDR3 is TGTGCCATCAGTGATGGAAGACGGGAGCCGCAATTGGAGACCCAGTACTTC.

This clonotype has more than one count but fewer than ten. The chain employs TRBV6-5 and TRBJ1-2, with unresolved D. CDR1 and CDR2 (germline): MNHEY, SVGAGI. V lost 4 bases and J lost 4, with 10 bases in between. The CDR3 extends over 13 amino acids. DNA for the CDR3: TGTGCCAGCAGTTCGAATCGGCGCTATGGCTACACCTTC. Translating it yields CASSSNRRYGYTF.

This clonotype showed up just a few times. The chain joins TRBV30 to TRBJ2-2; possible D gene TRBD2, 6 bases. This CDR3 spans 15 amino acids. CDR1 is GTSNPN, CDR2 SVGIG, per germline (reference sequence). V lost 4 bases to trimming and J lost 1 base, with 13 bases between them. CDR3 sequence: CAWNLGTGNTGELFF. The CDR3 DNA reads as TGTGCCTGGAACCTTGGGACTGGGAACACCGGGGAGCTGTTTTTT. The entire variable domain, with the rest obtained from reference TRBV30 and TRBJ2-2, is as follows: SQTIHQWPATLVQPVGSPLSLECTVEGTSNPNLYWYRQAAGRGLQLLFYSVGIGQISSEVPQNLSASRPQDRQFILSSKKLLLSDSGFYLCAWNLGTGNTGELFFGEGSRLTVL.

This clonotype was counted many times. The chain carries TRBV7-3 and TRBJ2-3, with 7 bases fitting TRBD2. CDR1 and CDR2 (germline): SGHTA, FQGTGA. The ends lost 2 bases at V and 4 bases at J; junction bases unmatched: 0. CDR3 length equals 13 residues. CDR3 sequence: CASSLREADTQYF. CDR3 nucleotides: TGTGCCAGCAGCTTACGGGAGGCAGATACGCAGTATTTT.

The CDR3 spells CASSEDRGLETQYF. The CDR3 DNA follows: TGTGCCAGCAGCGAAGACAGGGGGCTGGAGACCCAGTACTTC. V usage is TRBV11-2 and J usage is TRBJ2-5, with TRBD1 matching over 10 bases. V lost 5 bases, J lost 5 bases, and 5 bases stayed unmatched. The CDR3 spans 14 residues. Germline assignment: CDR1 SGHAT and CDR2 FQNNGV. The whole variable domain, filled in from reference TRBV11-2 and TRBJ2-5, reads EAGVAQSPRYKIIEKRQSVAFWCNPISGHATLYWYQQILGQGPKLLIQFQNNGVVDDSQLPKDRFSAERLKGVDSTLKIQPAKLEDSAVYLCASSEDRGLETQYFGPGTRLLVL.

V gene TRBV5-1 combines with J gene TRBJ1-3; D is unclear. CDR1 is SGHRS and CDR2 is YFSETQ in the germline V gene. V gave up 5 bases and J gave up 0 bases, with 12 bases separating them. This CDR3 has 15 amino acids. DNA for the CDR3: TGCGCCAGCAGGACCGAAGGAGACTCTGGAAACACCATATATTTT. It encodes CASRTEGDSGNTIYF.

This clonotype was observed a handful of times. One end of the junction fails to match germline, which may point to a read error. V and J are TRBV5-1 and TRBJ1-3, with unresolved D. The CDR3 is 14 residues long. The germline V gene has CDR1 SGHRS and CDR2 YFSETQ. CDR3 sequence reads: CASSLEGRAPPHQF. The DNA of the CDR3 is TGCGCCAGCAGCTTGGAGGGCCGAGCCCCACCTCACCAATTT.

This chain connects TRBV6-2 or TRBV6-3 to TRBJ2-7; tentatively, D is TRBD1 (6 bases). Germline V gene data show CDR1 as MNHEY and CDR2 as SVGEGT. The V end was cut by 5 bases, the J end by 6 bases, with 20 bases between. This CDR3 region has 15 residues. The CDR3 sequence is CASSTSQGSGFEQYF. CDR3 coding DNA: TGTGCCAGCAGTACGAGTCAGGGGAGTGGGTTCGAGCAGTACTTC.

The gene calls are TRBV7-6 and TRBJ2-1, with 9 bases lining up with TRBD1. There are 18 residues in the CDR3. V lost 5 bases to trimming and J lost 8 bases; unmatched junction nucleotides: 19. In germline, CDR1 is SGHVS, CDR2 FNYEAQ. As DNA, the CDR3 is TGTGCCAGCAGCCCGTATGGGCGCCACAGGGGGCGCATCTATGAGCAGTTCTTC. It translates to CASSPYGRHRGRIYEQFF.

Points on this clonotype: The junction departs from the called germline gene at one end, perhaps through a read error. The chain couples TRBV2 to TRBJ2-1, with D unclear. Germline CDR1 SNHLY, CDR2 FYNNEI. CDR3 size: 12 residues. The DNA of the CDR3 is TGTGCCAGCTGTGACACGGCCAGTGAGCAGTTCTTC. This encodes CASCDTASEQFF.

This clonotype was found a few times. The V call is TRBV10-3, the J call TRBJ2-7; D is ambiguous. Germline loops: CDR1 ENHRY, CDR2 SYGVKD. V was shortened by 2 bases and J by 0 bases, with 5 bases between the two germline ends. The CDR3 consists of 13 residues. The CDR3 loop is CAISETVSYEQYF. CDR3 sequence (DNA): TGTGCCATCAGTGAGACAGTCTCCTACGAGCAGTACTTC.

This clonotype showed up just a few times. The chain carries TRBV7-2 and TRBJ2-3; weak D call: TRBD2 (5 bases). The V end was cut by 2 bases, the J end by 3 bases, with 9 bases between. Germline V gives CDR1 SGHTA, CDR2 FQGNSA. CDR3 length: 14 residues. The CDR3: CASSLTSATDTQYF. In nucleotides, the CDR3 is TGTGCCAGCAGCTTAACTAGTGCGACAGATACGCAGTATTTT.

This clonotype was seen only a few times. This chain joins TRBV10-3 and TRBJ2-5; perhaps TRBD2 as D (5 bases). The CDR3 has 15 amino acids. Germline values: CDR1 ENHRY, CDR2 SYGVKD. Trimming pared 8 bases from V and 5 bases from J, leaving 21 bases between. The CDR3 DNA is TGTGCCATCTCCCCTGGGCTCGGGATTGCGGAGACCCAGTACTTC. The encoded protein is CAISPGLGIAETQYF.

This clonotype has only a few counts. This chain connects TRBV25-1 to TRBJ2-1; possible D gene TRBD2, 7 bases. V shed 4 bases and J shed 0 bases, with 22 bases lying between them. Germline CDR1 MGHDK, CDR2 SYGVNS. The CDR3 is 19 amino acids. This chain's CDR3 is CASSVRRGPLGSSYNEQFF. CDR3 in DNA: TGTGCCAGCAGTGTGAGGCGGGGGCCCTTAGGGAGCTCCTACAATGAGCAGTTCTTC.

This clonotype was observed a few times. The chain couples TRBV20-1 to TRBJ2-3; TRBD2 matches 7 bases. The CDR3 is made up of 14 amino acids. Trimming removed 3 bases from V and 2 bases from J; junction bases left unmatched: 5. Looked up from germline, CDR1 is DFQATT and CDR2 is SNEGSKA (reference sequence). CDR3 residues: CSARGRALTDTQYF. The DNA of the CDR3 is TGCAGTGCTAGGGGGAGGGCGCTCACAGATACGCAGTATTTT.

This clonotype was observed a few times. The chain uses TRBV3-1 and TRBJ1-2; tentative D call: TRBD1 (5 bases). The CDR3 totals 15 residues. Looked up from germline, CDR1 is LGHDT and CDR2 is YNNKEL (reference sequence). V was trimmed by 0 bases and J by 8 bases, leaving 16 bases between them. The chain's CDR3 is CASSQDSAQGLGYTF. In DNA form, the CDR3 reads TGTGCCAGCAGCCAAGATTCGGCCCAGGGCTTGGGCTACACCTTC. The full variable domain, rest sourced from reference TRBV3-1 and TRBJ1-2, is DTAVSQTPKYLVTQMGNDKSIKCEQNLGHDTMYWYKQDSKKFLKIMFSYNNKELIINETVPNRFSPKSPDKAHLNLHINSLELGDSAVYFCASSQDSAQGLGYTFGSGTRLTVV.

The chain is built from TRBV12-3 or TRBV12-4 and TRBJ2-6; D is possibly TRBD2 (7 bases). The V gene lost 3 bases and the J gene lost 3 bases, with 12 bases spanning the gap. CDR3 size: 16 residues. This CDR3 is CASSFGGPSGANVLTF. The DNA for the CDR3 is TGTGCCAGCAGTTTCGGGGGGCCTAGTGGGGCCAACGTCCTGACTTTC.

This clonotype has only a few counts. This CDR3 is CASSLTVRTDTQYF. As DNA, the CDR3 is TGTGCCAGCAGTTTGACAGTCCGCACAGATACGCAGTATTTT. The V call is TRBV6-2 or TRBV6-3, the J call TRBJ2-3, with D tentatively TRBD1 (5 bases). Germline CDR1 MNHEY, CDR2 SVGEGT. The CDR3 totals 14 residues. Trimming removed 4 bases from V and 1 base from J, with 9 bases in between.

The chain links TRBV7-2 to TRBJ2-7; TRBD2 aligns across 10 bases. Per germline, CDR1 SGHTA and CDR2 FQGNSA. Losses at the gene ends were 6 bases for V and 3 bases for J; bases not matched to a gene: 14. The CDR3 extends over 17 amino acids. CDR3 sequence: CASSYSGGQILHYEQYV. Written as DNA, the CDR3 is TGTGCCAGCAGTTATAGCGGGGGGCAGATTTTACACTACGAGCAGTACGTC.

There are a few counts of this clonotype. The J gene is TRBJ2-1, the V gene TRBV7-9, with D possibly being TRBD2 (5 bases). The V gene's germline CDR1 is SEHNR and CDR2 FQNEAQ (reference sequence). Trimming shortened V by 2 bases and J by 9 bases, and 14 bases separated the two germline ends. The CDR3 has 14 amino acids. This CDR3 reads CASSLFRVEGEQFF. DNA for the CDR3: TGTGCCAGCAGCTTATTTCGGGTAGAGGGTGAGCAGTTCTTC.

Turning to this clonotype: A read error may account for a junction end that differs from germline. CDR3 loop: CASSARPGQAYLF. The DNA for the CDR3 is TGTGCCAGCAGCGCCAGACCGGGACAGGCTTATCTCTTT. The V call is TRBV9, the J call TRBJ1-1, with 8 bases aligning to TRBD1. Per germline, CDR1 SGDLS and CDR2 YYNGEE. The CDR3 runs 13 residues.

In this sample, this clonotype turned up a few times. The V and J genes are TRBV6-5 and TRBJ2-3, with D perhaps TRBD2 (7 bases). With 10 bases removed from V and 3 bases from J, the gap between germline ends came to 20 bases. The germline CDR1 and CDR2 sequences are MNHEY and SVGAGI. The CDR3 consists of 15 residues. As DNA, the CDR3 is TGTGCCACCAGAGGGTTCCGGGGGGCAACAGATACGCAGTATTTT. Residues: CATRGFRGATDTQYF.

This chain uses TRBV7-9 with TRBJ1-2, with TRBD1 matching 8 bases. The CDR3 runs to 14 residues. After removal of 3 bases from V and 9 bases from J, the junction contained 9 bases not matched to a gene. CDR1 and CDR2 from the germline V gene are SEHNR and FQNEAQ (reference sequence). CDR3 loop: CASSFAQGERSYTF. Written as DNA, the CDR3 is TGTGCCAGCAGCTTTGCACAGGGGGAGAGGAGCTACACCTTC.

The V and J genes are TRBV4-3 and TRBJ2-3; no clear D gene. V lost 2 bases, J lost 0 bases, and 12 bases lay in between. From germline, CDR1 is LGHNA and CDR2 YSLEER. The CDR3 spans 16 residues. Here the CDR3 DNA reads TGCGCCAGCAGCCAAAGGGTCGGCCTGAGCACAGATACGCAGTATTTT. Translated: CASSQRVGLSTDTQYF.

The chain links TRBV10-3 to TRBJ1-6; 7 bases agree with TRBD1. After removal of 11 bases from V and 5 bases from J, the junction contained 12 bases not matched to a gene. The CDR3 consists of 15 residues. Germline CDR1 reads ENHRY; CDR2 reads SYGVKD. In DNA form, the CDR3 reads TGTGCCGTACGAAGGGGACAGACGAATAATTCACCCCTCCACTTT. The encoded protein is CAVRRGQTNNSPLHF.

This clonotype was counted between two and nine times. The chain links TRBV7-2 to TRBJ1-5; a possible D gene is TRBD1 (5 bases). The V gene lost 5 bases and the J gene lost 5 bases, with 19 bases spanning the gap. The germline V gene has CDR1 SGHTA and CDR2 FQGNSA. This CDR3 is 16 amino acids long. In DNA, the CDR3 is TGTGCCAGCAGCCCCGTCCCAGGGAACATCTATCAGCCCCAGCATTTT. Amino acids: CASSPVPGNIYQPQHF.

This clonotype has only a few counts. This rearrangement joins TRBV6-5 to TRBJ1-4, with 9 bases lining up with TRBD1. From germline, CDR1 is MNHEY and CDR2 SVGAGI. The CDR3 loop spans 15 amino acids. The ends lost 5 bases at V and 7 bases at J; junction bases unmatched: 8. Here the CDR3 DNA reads TGTGCCAGCAGTCCGGACAGGGGACGTTTTGAAAAACTGTTTTTT. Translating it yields CASSPDRGRFEKLFF.

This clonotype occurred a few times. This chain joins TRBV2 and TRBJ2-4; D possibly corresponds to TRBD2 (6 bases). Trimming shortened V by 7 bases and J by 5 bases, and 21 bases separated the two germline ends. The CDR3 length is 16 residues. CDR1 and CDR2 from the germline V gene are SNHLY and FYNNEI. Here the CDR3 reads CASILPGAPGENIQYF. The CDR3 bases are TGTGCCAGCATTTTGCCCGGGGCGCCGGGGGAAAACATTCAGTACTTC.

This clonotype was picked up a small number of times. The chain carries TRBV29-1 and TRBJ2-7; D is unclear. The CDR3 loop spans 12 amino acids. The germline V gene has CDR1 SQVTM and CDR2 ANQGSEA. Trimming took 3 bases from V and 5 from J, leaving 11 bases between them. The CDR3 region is CSVEITTDEQYF. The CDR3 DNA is TGCAGCGTTGAGATAACTACCGACGAGCAGTACTTC.

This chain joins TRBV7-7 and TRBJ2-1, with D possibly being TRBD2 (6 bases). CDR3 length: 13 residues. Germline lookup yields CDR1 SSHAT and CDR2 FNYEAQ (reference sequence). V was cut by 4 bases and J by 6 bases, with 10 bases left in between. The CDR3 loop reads CASSSGLRNEQFF. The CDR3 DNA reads TGTGCCAGCAGCTCGGGACTCCGCAATGAGCAGTTCTTC.